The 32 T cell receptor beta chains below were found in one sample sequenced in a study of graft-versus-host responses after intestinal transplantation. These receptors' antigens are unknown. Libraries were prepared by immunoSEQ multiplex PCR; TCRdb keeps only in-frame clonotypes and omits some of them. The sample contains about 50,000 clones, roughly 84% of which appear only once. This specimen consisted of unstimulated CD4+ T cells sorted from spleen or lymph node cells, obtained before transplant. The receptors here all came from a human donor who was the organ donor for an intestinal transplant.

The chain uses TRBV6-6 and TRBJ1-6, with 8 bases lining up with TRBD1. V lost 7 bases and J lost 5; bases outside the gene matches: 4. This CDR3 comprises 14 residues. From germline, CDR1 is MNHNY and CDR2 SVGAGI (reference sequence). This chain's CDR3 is CASKTGDNNSPLHF. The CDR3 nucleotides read TGTGCCAGCAAGACAGGGGACAATAATTCACCCCTCCACTTT.

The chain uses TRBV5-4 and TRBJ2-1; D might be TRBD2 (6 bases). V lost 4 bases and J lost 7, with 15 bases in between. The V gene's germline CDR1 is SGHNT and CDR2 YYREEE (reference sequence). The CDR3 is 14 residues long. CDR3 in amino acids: CASSTGGPGNEQFF. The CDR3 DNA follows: TGTGCCAGCAGCACCGGAGGGCCTGGGAATGAGCAGTTCTTC.

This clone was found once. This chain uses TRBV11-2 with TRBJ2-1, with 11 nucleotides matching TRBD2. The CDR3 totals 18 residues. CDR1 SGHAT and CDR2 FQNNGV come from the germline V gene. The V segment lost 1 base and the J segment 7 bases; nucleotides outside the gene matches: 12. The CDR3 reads CASSLVVAGGPGLNEQFF. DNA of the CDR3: TGTGCCAGCAGCTTAGTGGTAGCGGGAGGGCCCGGTTTAAATGAGCAGTTCTTC. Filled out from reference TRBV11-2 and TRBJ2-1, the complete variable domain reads EAGVAQSPRYKIIEKRQSVAFWCNPISGHATLYWYQQILGQGPKLLIQFQNNGVVDDSQLPKDRFSAERLKGVDSTLKIQPAKLEDSAVYLCASSLVVAGGPGLNEQFFGPGTRLTVL.

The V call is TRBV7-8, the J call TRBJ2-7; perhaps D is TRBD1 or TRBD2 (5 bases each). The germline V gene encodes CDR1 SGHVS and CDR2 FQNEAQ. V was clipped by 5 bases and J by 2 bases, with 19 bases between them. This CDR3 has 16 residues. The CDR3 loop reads CASSHTQLGVPYEQYF. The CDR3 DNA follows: TGTGCCAGCAGCCACACTCAGTTGGGGGTACCCTACGAGCAGTACTTC.

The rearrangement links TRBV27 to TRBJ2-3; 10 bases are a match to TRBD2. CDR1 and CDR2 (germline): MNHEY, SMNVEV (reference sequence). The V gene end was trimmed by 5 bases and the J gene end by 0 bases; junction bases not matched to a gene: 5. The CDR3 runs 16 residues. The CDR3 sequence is CASSPGTSVSTDTQYF. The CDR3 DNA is TGTGCCAGCAGTCCGGGGACTAGCGTTAGCACAGATACGCAGTATTTT.

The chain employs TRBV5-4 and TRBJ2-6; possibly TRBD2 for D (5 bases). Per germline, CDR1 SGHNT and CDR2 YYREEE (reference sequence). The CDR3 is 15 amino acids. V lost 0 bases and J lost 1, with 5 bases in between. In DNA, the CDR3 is TGTGCCAGCAGCTTGGCGGGGTCTGGGGCCAACGTCCTGACTTTC. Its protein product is CASSLAGSGANVLTF.

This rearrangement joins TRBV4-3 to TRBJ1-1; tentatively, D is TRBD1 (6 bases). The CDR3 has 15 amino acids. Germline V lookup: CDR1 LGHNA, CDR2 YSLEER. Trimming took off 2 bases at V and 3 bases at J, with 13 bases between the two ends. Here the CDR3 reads CASSQTGRVDTEAFF. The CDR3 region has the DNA TGCGCCAGCAGCCAAACAGGGCGGGTTGACACTGAAGCTTTCTTT.

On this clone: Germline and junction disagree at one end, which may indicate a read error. The DNA of the CDR3 is TGTACCAGCAGCTTAGGGGTCGCTGAAGCTTTCTTT. Amino acids: CTSSLGVAEAFF. This chain joins TRBV5-8 and TRBJ1-1; D perhaps matches TRBD1 (5 bases). The CDR3 extends over 12 amino acids. Germline CDR1 SGHTS, CDR2 YDEGEE.

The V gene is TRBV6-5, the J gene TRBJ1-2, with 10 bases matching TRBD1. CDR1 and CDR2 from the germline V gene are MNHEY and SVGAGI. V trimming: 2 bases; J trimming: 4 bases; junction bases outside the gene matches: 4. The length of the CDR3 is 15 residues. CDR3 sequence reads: CASSYRGQGPYGYTF. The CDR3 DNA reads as TGTGCCAGCAGTTACCGGGGACAGGGGCCCTATGGCTACACCTTC.

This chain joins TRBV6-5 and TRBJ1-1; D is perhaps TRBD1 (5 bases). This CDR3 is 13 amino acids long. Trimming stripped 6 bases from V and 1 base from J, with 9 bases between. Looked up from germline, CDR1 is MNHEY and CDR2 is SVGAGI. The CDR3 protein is CASRLTGNTEAFF. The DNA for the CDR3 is TGTGCCAGCAGGCTTACAGGGAACACTGAAGCTTTCTTT.

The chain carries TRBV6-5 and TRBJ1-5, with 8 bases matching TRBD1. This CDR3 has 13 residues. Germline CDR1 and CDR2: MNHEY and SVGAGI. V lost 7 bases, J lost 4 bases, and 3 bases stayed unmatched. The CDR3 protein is CASTQGVNQPQHF. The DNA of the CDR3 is TGTGCCAGCACACAGGGGGTTAATCAGCCCCAGCATTTT.

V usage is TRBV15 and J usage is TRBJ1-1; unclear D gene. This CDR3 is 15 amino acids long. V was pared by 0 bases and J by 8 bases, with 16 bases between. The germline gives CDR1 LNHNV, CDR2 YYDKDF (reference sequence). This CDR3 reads CATSRDLGWVSEAFF. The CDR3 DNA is TGTGCCACCAGCAGAGATCTTGGTTGGGTCTCGGAAGCTTTCTTT. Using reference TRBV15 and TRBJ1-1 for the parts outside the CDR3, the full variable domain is DAMVIQNPRYQVTQFGKPVTLSCSQTLNHNVMYWYQQKSSQAPKLLFHYYDKDFNNEADTPDNFQSRRPNTSFCFLDIRSPGLGDTAMYLCATSRDLGWVSEAFFGQGTRLTVV.

The CDR3 protein is CASSSTSGVAKNIQYF. DNA of the CDR3: TGTGCCAGCAGCTCGACTAGCGGGGTAGCCAAAAACATTCAGTACTTC. The rearrangement uses TRBV4-2 and TRBJ2-4, with TRBD2 matching 11 bases. CDR3 length: 16 residues. With V trimmed by 5 bases and J by 0 bases, 3 bases remained unmatched. Germline CDR1 reads LGHNA; CDR2 reads YNFKEQ.

CDR3 residues: CAISESNSGNTIYF. The CDR3 coding sequence is TGTGCCATCAGTGAGTCCAACTCTGGAAACACCATATATTTT. The chain combines TRBV10-3 with TRBJ1-3; D gene unclear. Germline V gives CDR1 ENHRY, CDR2 SYGVKD. This CDR3 is 14 amino acids long. Trimming left V 0 bases short and J 0 bases short, with 3 bases between.

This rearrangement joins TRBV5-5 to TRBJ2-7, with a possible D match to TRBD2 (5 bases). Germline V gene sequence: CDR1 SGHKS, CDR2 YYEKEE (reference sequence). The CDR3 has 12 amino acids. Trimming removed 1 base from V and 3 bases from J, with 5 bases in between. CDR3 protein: CASSLTSYEQYF. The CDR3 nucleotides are TGTGCCAGCAGCTTGACTAGCTACGAGCAGTACTTC.

The CDR3 is CASSVTANEQFF. The CDR3 DNA follows: TGTGCCAGCAGTGTTACAGCGAATGAGCAGTTCTTC. This sequence joins TRBV2 and TRBJ2-1; D unclear. V was pared by 4 bases and J by 7 bases, with 8 bases between. The germline V gene encodes CDR1 SNHLY and CDR2 FYNNEI. This CDR3 spans 12 amino acids.

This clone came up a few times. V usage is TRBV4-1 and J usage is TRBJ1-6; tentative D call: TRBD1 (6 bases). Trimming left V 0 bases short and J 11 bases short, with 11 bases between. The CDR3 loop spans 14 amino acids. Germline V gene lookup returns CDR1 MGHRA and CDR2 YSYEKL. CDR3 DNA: TGCGCCAGCAGCCAAGAACAGGGTTGGGCACCCCTCCACTTT. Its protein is CASSQEQGWAPLHF.

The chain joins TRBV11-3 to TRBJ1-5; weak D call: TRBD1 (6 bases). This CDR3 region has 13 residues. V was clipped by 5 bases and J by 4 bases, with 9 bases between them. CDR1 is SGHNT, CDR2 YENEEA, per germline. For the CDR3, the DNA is TGTGCCAGCAGCAGGGGGGGGAATCAGCCCCAGCATTTT. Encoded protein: CASSRGGNQPQHF. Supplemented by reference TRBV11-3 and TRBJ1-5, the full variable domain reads EAGVVQSPRYKIIEKKQPVAFWCNPISGHNTLYWYLQNLGQGPELLIRYENEEAVDDSQLPKDRFSAERLKGVDSTLKIQPAELGDSAVYLCASSRGGNQPQHFGDGTRLSIL.

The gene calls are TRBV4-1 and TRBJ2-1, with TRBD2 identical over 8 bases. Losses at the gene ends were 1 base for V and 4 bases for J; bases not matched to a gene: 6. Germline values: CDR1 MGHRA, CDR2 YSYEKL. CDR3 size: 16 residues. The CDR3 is CASSQGLAGFYNEQFF. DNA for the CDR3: TGCGCCAGCAGCCAAGGCCTAGCGGGCTTTTACAATGAGCAGTTCTTC.

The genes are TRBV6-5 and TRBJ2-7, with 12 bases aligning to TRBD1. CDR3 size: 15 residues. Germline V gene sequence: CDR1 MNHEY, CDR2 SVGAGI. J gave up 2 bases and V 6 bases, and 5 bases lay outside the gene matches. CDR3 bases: TGTGCCAGCAGAACCGGGACAGGGGGCACCTACGAGCAGTACTTC. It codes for CASRTGTGGTYEQYF.

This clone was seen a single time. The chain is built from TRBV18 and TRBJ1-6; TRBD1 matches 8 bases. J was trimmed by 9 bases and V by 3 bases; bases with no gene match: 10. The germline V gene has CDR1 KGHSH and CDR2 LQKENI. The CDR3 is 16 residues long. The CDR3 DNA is TGTGCCAGCTCACCTGTAGGGACAGGAGCAGGTTCACCCCTCCACTTT. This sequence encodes CASSPVGTGAGSPLHF.

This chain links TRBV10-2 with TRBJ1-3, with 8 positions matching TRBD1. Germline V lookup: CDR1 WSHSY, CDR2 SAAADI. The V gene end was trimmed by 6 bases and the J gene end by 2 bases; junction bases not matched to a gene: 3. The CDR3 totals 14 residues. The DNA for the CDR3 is TGCGCCAGCAGACAACAGGGGGCTGGAAACACCATATATTTT. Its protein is CASRQQGAGNTIYF.

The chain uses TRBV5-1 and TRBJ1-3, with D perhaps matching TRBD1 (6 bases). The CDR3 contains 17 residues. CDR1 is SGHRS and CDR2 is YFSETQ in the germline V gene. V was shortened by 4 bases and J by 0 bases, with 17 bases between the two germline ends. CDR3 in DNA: TGCGCCAGCAGCCCGATACCGGGACATAACTCTGGAAACACCATATATTTT. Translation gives CASSPIPGHNSGNTIYF.

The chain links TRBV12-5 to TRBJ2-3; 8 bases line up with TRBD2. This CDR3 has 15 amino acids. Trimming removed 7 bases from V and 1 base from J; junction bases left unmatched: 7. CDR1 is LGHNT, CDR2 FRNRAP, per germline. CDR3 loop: CASAGGGTGTDTQYF. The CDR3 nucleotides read TGTGCTAGTGCCGGCGGGGGGACTGGCACAGATACGCAGTATTTT.

This CDR3 is CASSLQGVNEKLFF. The CDR3 DNA is TGTGCCAGCAGCCTTCAGGGTGTAAATGAAAAACTGTTTTTT. The chain uses TRBV7-6 and TRBJ1-4, with D perhaps matching TRBD1 (5 bases). Trimming pared 5 bases from V and 5 bases from J, leaving 12 bases between. Germline V gives CDR1 SGHVS, CDR2 FNYEAQ. The CDR3 is 14 residues long. Looking up the rest from reference TRBV7-6 and TRBJ1-4 gives the full variable domain: GAGVSQSPRYKVTKRGQDVALRCDPISGHVSLYWYRQALGQGPEFLTYFNYEAQQDKSGLPNDRFSAERPEGSISTLTIQRTEQRDSAMYRCASSLQGVNEKLFFGSGTQLSVL.

CDR3 in amino acids: CASSLESRGRKETQYF. The CDR3 nucleotides read TGTGCCAGCAGCTTAGAGTCGCGGGGGAGAAAAGAGACCCAGTACTTC. The chain uses TRBV7-2 and TRBJ2-5, with TRBD2 matching 7 bases. CDR3 length equals 16 residues. Germline CDR1 SGHTA, CDR2 FQGNSA. The V segment lost 1 base and the J segment 3 bases; nucleotides outside the gene matches: 8.

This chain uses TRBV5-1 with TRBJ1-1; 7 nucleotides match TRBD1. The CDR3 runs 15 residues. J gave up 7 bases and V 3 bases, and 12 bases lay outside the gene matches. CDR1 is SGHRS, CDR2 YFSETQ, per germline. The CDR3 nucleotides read TGCGCCAGCAGCTCCACAGGGGTCTTTAATTTTGAAGCTTTCTTT. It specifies CASSSTGVFNFEAFF.

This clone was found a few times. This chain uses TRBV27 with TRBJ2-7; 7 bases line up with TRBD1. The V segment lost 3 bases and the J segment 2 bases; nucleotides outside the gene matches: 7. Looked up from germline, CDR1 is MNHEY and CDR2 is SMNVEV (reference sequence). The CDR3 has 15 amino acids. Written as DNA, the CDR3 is TGTGCCAGCAGTTTGACCGGGACAGCAACCTACGAGCAGTACTTC. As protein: CASSLTGTATYEQYF.

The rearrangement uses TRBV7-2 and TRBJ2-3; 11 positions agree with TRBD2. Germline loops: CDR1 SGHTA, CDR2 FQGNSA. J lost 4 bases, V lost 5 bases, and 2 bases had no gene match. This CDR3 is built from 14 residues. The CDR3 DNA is TGTGCCAGCAGCCGTAGCGGGGGGGCAGATACGCAGTATTTT. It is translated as CASSRSGGADTQYF.

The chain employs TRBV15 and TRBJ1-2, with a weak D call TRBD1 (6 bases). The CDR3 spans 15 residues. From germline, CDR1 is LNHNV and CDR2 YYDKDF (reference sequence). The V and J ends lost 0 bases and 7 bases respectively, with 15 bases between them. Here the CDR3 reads CATSRDRGLRSGYTF. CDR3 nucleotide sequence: TGTGCCACCAGCAGAGATCGGGGGCTCCGGAGTGGCTACACCTTC.

The chain's CDR3 is CASSPTGTTGETQYF. The CDR3 region has the DNA TGTGCCAGCAGCCCAACCGGGACTACCGGAGAGACCCAGTACTTC. J is TRBJ2-5 and V is TRBV7-2, with TRBD2 identical over 7 bases. Germline V gene sequence: CDR1 SGHTA, CDR2 FQGNSA. Germline trimming cut 5 bases from V and 4 bases from J; bases unmatched to any gene: 10. This CDR3 contains 15 residues.

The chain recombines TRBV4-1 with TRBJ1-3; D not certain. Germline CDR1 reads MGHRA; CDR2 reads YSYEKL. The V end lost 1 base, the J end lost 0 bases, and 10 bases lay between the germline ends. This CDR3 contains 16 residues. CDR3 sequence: CASSQVLEISGNTIYF. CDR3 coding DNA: TGCGCCAGCAGCCAAGTCTTGGAAATCTCTGGAAACACCATATATTTT.